This T cell receptor (beta chain) was sequenced during a study of CD4+ T cells in melanoma. The CDR3 has 15 amino acids. Germline V lookup: CDR1 MNHEY, CDR2 SMNVEV (reference sequence). The V and J ends lost 8 bases and 5 bases respectively, with 21 bases between them. Method: immunoSEQ multiplex PCR; TCRdb's copy keeps in-frame clones and lacks some. The sample comprises some 110,000 clones, roughly 90% of which are singletons, and around 3% rests with the top ten. This chain links TRBV27 with TRBJ1-2, with D perhaps matching TRBD1 (6 bases). This clonotype was sampled from a human donor with melanoma. Sequencing was performed on peripheral blood. CDR3 in DNA: TGTGCCAGCCGGTACAGGGAGGAGTCCTTTTATGGCTACACCTTC. Translation gives CASRYREESFYGYTF.